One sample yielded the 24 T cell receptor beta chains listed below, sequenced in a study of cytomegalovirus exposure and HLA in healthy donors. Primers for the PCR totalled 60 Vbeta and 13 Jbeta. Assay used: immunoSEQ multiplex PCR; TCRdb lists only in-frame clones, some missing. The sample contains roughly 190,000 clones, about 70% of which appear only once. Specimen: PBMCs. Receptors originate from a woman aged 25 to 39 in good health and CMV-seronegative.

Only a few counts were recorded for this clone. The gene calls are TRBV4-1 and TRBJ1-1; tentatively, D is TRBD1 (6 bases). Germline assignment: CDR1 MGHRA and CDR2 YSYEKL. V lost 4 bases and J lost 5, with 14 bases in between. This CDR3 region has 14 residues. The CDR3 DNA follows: TGCGCCAGCAGCCCAAGCATAACAGGGACTGAAGCTTTCTTT. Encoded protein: CASSPSITGTEAFF.

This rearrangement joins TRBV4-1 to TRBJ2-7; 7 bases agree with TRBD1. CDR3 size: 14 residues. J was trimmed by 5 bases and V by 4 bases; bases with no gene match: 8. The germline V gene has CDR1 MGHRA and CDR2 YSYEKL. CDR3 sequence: CASSPMTGTDEQYF. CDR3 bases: TGCGCCAGCAGCCCGATGACAGGGACAGACGAGCAGTACTTC.

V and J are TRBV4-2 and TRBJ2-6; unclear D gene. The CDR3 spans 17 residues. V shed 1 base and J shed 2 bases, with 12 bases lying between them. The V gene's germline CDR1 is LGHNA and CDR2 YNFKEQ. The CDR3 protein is CASSQVPRSTGANVLTF. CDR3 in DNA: TGTGCCAGCAGCCAAGTTCCTCGGTCAACTGGGGCCAACGTCCTGACTTTC.

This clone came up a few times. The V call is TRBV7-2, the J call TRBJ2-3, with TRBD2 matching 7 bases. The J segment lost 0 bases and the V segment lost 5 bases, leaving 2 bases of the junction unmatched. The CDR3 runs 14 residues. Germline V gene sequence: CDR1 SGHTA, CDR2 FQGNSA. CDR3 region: CASSPAGSTDTQYF. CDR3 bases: TGTGCCAGCAGCCCAGCGGGAAGCACAGATACGCAGTATTTT. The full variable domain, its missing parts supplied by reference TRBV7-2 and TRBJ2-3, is GAGVSQSPSNKVTEKGKDVELRCDPISGHTALYWYRQSLGQGLEFLIYFQGNSAPDKSGLPSDRFSAERTGGSVSTLTIQRTQQEDSAVYLCASSPAGSTDTQYFGPGTRLTVL.

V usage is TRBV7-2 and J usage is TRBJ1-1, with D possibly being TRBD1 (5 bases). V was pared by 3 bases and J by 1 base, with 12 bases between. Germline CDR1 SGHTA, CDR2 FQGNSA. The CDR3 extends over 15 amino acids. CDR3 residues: CASSFYDSSNTEAFF. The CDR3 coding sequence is TGTGCCAGCAGCTTTTATGACAGCTCGAACACTGAAGCTTTCTTT.

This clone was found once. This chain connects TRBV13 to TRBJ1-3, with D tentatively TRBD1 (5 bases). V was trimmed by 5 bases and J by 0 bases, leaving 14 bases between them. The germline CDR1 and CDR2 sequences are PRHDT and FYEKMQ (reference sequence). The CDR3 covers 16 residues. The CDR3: CASSPQGLLSGNTIYF. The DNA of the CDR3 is TGTGCCAGCAGCCCCCAGGGCCTCCTCTCTGGAAACACCATATATTTT.

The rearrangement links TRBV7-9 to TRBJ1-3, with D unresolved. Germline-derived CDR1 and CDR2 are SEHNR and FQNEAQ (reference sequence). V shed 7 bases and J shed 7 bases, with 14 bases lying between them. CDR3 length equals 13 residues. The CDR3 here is CASTLDTRNTIYF. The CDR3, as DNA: TGTGCCAGCACCCTTGACACTCGGAACACCATATATTTT.

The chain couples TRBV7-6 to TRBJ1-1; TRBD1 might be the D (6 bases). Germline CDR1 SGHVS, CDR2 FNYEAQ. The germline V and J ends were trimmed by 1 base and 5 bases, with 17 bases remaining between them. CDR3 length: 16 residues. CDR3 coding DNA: TGTGCCAGCAGCTTAGGAGTGGCGGGGGGGGCGACTGAAGCTTTCTTT. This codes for CASSLGVAGGATEAFF. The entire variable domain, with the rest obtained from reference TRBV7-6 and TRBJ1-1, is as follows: GAGVSQSPRYKVTKRGQDVALRCDPISGHVSLYWYRQALGQGPEFLTYFNYEAQQDKSGLPNDRFSAERPEGSISTLTIQRTEQRDSAMYRCASSLGVAGGATEAFFGQGTRLTVV.

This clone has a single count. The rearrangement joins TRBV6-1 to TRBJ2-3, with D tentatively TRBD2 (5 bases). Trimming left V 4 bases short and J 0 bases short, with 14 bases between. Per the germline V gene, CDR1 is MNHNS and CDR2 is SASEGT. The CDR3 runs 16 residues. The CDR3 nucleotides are TGTGCCAGCAGTGCCCACGGGGTACCTAGCACAGATACGCAGTATTTT. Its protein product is CASSAHGVPSTDTQYF.

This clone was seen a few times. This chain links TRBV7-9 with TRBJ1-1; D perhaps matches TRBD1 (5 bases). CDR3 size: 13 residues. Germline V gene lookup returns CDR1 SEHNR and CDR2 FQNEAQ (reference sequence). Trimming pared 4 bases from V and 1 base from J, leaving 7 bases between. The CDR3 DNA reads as TGTGCCAGCAGCTCGACAGAGAACACTGAAGCTTTCTTT. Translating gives CASSSTENTEAFF.

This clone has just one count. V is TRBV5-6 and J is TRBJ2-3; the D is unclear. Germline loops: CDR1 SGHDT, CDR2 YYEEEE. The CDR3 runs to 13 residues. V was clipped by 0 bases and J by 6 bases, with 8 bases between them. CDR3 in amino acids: CASSLAGLDTQYF. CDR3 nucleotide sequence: TGTGCCAGCAGCTTGGCCGGTCTTGATACGCAGTATTTT.

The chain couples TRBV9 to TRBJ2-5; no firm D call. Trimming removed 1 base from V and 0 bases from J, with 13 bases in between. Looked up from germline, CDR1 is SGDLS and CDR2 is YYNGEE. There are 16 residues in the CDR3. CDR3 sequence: CASSVSDGTYQETQYF. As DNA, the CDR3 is TGTGCCAGCAGCGTAAGCGACGGAACGTACCAAGAGACCCAGTACTTC.

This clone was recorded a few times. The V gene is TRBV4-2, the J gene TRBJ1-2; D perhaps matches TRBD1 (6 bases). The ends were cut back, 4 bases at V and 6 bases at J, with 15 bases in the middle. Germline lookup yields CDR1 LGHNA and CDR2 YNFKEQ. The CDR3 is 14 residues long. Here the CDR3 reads CASSLQQGADGYTF. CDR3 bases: TGTGCCAGCAGCCTACAACAGGGCGCAGATGGCTACACCTTC.

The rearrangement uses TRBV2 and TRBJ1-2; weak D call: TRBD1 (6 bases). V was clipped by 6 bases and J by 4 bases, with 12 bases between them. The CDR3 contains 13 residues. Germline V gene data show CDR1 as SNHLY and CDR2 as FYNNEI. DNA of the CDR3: TGTGCCAGCAGCGCAGGGGTTAGCTATGGCTACACCTTC. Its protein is CASSAGVSYGYTF.

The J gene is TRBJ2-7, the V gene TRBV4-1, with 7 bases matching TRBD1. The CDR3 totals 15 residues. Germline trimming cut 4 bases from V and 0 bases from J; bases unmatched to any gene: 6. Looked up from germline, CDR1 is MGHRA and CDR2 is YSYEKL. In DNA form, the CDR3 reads TGCGCCAGCAGCCCCGGACAGGCAAGCTCCTACGAGCAGTACTTC. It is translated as CASSPGQASSYEQYF.

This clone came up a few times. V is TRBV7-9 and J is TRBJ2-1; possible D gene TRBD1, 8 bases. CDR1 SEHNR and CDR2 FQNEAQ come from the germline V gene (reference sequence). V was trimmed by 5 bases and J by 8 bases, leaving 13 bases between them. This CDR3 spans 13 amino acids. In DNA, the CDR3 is TGTGCCAGCAGCCCAACAGGGGGGGATGAGCAGTTCTTC. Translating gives CASSPTGGDEQFF. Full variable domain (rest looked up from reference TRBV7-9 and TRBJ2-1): DTGVSQNPRHKITKRGQNVTFRCDPISEHNRLYWYRQTLGQGPEFLTYFQNEAQLEKSRLLSDRFSAERPKGSFSTLEIQRTEQGDSAMYLCASSPTGGDEQFFGPGTRLTVL.

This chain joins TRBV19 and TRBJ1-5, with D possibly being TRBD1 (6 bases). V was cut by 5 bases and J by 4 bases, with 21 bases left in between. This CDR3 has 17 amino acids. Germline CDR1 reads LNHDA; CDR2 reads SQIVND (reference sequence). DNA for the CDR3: TGTGCCAGTAGTCCTACAGGGTTTTTTACCTATAATCAGCCCCAGCATTTT. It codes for CASSPTGFFTYNQPQHF.

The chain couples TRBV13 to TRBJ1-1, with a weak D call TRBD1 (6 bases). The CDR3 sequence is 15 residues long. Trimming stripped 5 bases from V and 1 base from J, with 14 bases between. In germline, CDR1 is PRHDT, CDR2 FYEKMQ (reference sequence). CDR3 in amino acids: CASSTLDSRNTEAFF. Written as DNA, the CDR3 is TGTGCCAGCAGCACCTTGGACAGCCGGAACACTGAAGCTTTCTTT.

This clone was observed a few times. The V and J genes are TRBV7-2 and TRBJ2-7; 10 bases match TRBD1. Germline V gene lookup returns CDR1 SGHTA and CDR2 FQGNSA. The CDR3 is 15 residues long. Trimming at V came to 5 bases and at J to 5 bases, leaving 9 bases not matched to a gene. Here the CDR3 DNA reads TGTGCCAGCAGCAACATGGGACAGGGGATACACGAGCAGTACTTC. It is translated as CASSNMGQGIHEQYF. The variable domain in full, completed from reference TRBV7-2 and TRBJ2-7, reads GAGVSQSPSNKVTEKGKDVELRCDPISGHTALYWYRQSLGQGLEFLIYFQGNSAPDKSGLPSDRFSAERTGGSVSTLTIQRTQQEDSAVYLCASSNMGQGIHEQYFGPGTRLTVT.

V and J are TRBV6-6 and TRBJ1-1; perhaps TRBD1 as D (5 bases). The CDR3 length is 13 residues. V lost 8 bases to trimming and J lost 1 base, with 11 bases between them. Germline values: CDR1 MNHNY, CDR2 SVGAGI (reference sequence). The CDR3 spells CASRDTGNTEAFF. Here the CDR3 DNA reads TGTGCCAGCCGAGATACAGGGAACACTGAAGCTTTCTTT.

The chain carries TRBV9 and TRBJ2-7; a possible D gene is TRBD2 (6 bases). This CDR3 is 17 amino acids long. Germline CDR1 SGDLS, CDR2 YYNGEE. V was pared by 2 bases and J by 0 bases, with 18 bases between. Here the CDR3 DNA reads TGTGCCAGCAGCGTCTCAGCCGGGACTCCAAGCTCCTACGAGCAGTACTTC. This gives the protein CASSVSAGTPSSYEQYF.

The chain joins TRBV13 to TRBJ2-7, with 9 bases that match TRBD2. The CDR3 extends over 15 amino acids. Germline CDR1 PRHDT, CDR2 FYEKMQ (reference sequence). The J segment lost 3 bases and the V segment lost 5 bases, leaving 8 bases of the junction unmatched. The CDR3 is CASSPSGGLNYEQYF. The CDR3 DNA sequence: TGTGCCAGCAGCCCCAGCGGGGGGCTAAACTACGAGCAGTACTTC. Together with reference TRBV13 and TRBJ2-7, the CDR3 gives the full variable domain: AAGVIQSPRHLIKEKRETATLKCYPIPRHDTVYWYQQGPGQDPQFLISFYEKMQSDKGSIPDRFSAQQFSDYHSELNMSSLELGDSALYFCASSPSGGLNYEQYFGPGTRLTVT.

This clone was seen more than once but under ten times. The CDR3 spells CASSVNRDRDEKLFF. The DNA for the CDR3 is TGTGCCAGCAGCGTGAACCGGGACAGGGATGAAAAACTGTTTTTT. The chain employs TRBV9 and TRBJ1-4, with 9 bases lining up with TRBD1. There are 15 residues in the CDR3. V lost 2 bases and J lost 6; bases outside the gene matches: 5. Germline CDR1 and CDR2: SGDLS and YYNGEE.

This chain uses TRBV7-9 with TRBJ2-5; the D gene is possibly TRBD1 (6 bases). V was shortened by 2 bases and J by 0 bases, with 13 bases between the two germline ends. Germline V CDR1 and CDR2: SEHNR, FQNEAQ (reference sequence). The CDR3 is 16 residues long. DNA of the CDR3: TGTGCCAGCAGCTTACCCCGGGACACGTACCAAGAGACCCAGTACTTC. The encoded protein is CASSLPRDTYQETQYF.